This T cell receptor beta chain was observed in a study of cytomegalovirus exposure and HLA in healthy donors. Findings and caveats of the study: Highly shared variants forming one cluster were likely a sequencing artifact. Altogether, some 160 TCR beta chains were recorded as cytomegalovirus-associated. In a later analysis, V- and J-gene trimming of beta chains associated with a DCLRE1C missense variant, replicated independently. A reported reduction in N-insertions relative to the approximately 640-donor mean was seen in an Asian-associated ancestry cluster in a later analysis.

The primer mix had 60 Vbeta and 13 Jbeta primers. Profiling relied on immunoSEQ multiplex PCR, and the TCRdb table lists in-frame clones only, not all of them. The sample holds more than 150,000 clones, more than 65% seen once. CDR3 length equals 17 residues. Worth noting for this clone: Its antigen is as yet unknown.

V is TRBV12-2 and J is TRBJ2-5; TRBD1, the table's D call, lacks a check against the DNA. TRBV12-2 is deemed a pseudogene. The TCR was taken from a girl aged 10-17 years in good health and CMV-seropositive. What was sequenced was PBMCs. In nucleotides, the CDR3 is TGTGCAAGTCGCCCCGCGCCTTGGCAGGGATACCCAGAGACCCAGTACTTC. This codes for CASRPAPWQGYPETQYF.